The 30 T cell receptor beta chains below all came from one sample that was sequenced in a study of cytomegalovirus exposure and HLA in healthy donors. The PCR was carried out with 60 Vbeta primers and 13 Jbeta primers. The table came from immunoSEQ multiplex PCR; TCRdb's copy has only in-frame clones and leaves some out. The profile shows 180,000 or so clones, roughly 80% of them singletons. Sequencing was done on a sample of PBMCs. The source of these receptors is a woman aged 50 to 60 in good health and CMV-seropositive.

V usage is TRBV11-2 and J usage is TRBJ1-3, with TRBD1 matching 7 bases. Germline-derived CDR1 and CDR2 are SGHAT and FQNNGV. This CDR3 has 15 amino acids. With V trimmed by 4 bases and J by 4 bases, 7 bases remained unmatched. The CDR3 here is CASSSATGLGNTIYF. DNA of the CDR3: TGTGCCAGCAGCTCAGCGACAGGGTTAGGAAACACCATATATTTT.

This chain links TRBV18 with TRBJ2-3, with D maybe TRBD2 (6 bases). The CDR3 spans 15 residues. From germline, CDR1 is KGHSH and CDR2 LQKENI. V was pared by 5 bases and J by 6 bases, with 18 bases between. In nucleotides, the CDR3 is TGTGCCAGCTCAGATCTGACTAGAGTTTTGGATACGCAGTATTTT. As protein: CASSDLTRVLDTQYF. Full variable domain (outside the CDR3, taken from reference TRBV18 and TRBJ2-3): NAGVMQNPRHLVRRRGQEARLRCSPMKGHSHVYWYRQLPEEGLKFMVYLQKENIIDESGMPKERFSAEFPKEGPSILRIQQVVRGDSAAYFCASSDLTRVLDTQYFGPGTRLTVL.

The chain uses TRBV6-6 and TRBJ2-5; possibly TRBD2 for D (5 bases). The J call could be wrong; TRBJ2-7 is a better fit for the DNA end. Germline assignment: CDR1 MNHNY and CDR2 SVGAGI (reference sequence). This CDR3 contains 13 residues. Here the CDR3 DNA reads TGTGCCAGCAGTCGGAGGTCTTCCTACGAGCAGTACTTC. Protein product: CASSRRSSYEQYF.

The chain joins TRBV28 to TRBJ2-7; TRBD1 agrees at 8 bases. V gave up 3 bases and J gave up 7 bases; unmatched junction bases: 17. Germline V gene lookup returns CDR1 MDHEN and CDR2 SYDVKM. This CDR3 spans 17 amino acids. CDR3 protein: CASSFSPGQVSRGEQYF. The CDR3 nucleotides are TGTGCCAGCAGTTTTTCTCCGGGACAGGTGAGTCGGGGTGAGCAGTACTTC.

Only a few counts were recorded for this clone. The chain links TRBV28 to TRBJ1-2; D perhaps matches TRBD1 (5 bases). The CDR3 extends over 14 amino acids. V was shortened by 2 bases and J by 5 bases, with 12 bases between the two germline ends. Germline CDR1 MDHEN, CDR2 SYDVKM. The DNA of the CDR3 is TGTGCCAGCAGTTTAGTTGCCGGGGGATATGGCTACACCTTC. Its protein is CASSLVAGGYGYTF.

This clone has just one count. The chain links TRBV15 to TRBJ1-4; D not resolved. Trimming took 5 bases from V and 5 from J, leaving 12 bases between them. CDR1 is LNHNV, CDR2 YYDKDF, per germline (reference sequence). CDR3 length equals 14 residues. The CDR3: CATSAVRPNEKLFF. For the CDR3, the DNA is TGTGCCACCAGCGCAGTCAGGCCCAATGAAAAACTGTTTTTT.

As regards this clone: One end of the junction does not line up with germline, which may come from a read error. The CDR3 region is CASSLTGNAEAFF. In DNA form, the CDR3 reads TGTGCCAGCAGTTTAACAGGGAACGCTGAAGCTTTCTTT. The V call is TRBV27, the J call TRBJ1-1, with a possible D match to TRBD1 (6 bases). The CDR3 extends over 13 amino acids. The germline V gene encodes CDR1 MNHEY and CDR2 SMNVEV (reference sequence).

The V gene is TRBV10-2, the J gene TRBJ2-3; 10 positions agree with TRBD2. Losses at the gene ends were 6 bases for V and 4 bases for J; bases not matched to a gene: 4. This CDR3 is 14 amino acids long. Per the germline V gene, CDR1 is WSHSY and CDR2 is SAAADI. The CDR3 loop is CASRLAGGADTQYF. Written as DNA, the CDR3 is TGCGCCAGCAGGTTAGCGGGAGGCGCAGATACGCAGTATTTT.

This clone has only a few counts. The rearrangement uses TRBV5-1 and TRBJ2-5; 15 bases fit TRBD2. V lost 3 bases to trimming and J lost 5 bases; unmatched junction nucleotides: 8. Germline V gives CDR1 SGHRS, CDR2 YFSETQ. This CDR3 is built from 17 residues. In nucleotides, the CDR3 is TGCGCCAGCAGCTCTAATCCGGGACTAGCGGGAGGTGAGACCCAGTACTTC. This sequence encodes CASSSNPGLAGGETQYF.

The genes are TRBV19 and TRBJ1-6; 7 bases match TRBD1. This CDR3 comprises 16 residues. The germline CDR1 and CDR2 sequences are LNHDA and SQIVND (reference sequence). Trimming at V came to 5 bases and at J to 5 bases, leaving 9 bases not matched to a gene. This CDR3 reads CASSEYQTGNNSPLHF. In DNA, the CDR3 is TGTGCCAGTAGTGAGTATCAGACAGGGAATAATTCACCCCTCCACTTT.

The genes are TRBV29-1 and TRBJ2-7; perhaps TRBD2 as D (6 bases). This CDR3 has 15 residues. CDR1 and CDR2 from the germline V gene are SQVTM and ANQGSEA. V lost 6 bases and J lost 2, with 20 bases in between. The CDR3 protein is CSVVEPGLLAYEQYF. The CDR3, as DNA: TGCAGCGTGGTGGAACCGGGACTTTTAGCCTACGAGCAGTACTTC.

The gene calls are TRBV7-9 and TRBJ1-2, with 7 bases identical to TRBD1. Trimming took 5 bases from V and 11 from J; bases not matched to a gene: 11. The CDR3 is 13 amino acids. The germline V gene encodes CDR1 SEHNR and CDR2 FQNEAQ (reference sequence). The CDR3 DNA reads TGTGCCAGCAGCACCTTGTCCTCGGGACAGTACACCTTC. Translation: CASSTLSSGQYTF.

This clone was counted between two and nine times. The rearrangement links TRBV5-1 to TRBJ2-3; the D gene is possibly TRBD2 (6 bases). Per germline, CDR1 SGHRS and CDR2 YFSETQ. The CDR3 length is 14 residues. Trimming left V 4 bases short and J 1 base short, with 10 bases between. The CDR3, as DNA: TGCGCCAGCAGCCTGGGACTTGGCACAGATACGCAGTATTTT. Its protein is CASSLGLGTDTQYF.

Turning to this clone: This CDR3 is also generated by other DNA sequences in the sample. This sequence joins TRBV5-1 and TRBJ2-7; 10 bases map to TRBD2. Germline lookup yields CDR1 SGHRS and CDR2 YFSETQ. V shed 3 bases and J 0 bases; nucleotides not matched to a gene: 0. The CDR3 has 14 amino acids. As DNA, the CDR3 is TGCGCCAGCAGCTGGACTAGCGGCTCCTACGAGCAGTACTTC. Residues: CASSWTSGSYEQYF.

Written as DNA, the CDR3 is TGTGCCAGCAGTGAAAGACTAGCTGAAAAACTGTTTTTT. Translating gives CASSERLAEKLFF. V gene TRBV6-1 combines with J gene TRBJ1-4; D remains unclear. CDR3 length equals 13 residues. Germline loops: CDR1 MNHNS, CDR2 SASEGT. V was trimmed by 2 bases and J by 7 bases, leaving 8 bases between them.

The chain links TRBV9 to TRBJ2-7; 9 bases agree with TRBD1. V trimming: 1 base; J trimming: 5 bases; junction bases outside the gene matches: 4. Germline-derived CDR1 and CDR2 are SGDLS and YYNGEE. The CDR3 is 14 residues long. This chain's CDR3 is CASSVRGQGDEQYF. Here the CDR3 DNA reads TGTGCCAGCAGCGTAAGGGGACAGGGCGACGAGCAGTACTTC. Combining the CDR3 with reference TRBV9 and TRBJ2-7 gives the whole variable domain DSGVTQTPKHLITATGQRVTLRCSPRSGDLSVYWYQQSLDQGLQFLIQYYNGEERAKGNILERFSAQQFPDLHSELNLSSLELGDSALYFCASSVRGQGDEQYFGPGTRLTVT.

The chain recombines TRBV29-1 with TRBJ2-1, with TRBD2 matching over 7 bases. The J segment lost 8 bases and the V segment lost 7 bases, leaving 11 bases of the junction unmatched. Germline V gene sequence: CDR1 SQVTM, CDR2 ANQGSEA. The CDR3 consists of 13 residues. The CDR3 coding sequence is TGCAGCGGATTCTTAGCGGGTCTCGATGAGCAGTTCTTC. Translation gives CSGFLAGLDEQFF.

In its sample, this clone was seen once. The chain links TRBV7-9 to TRBJ2-1, with TRBD2 matching 15 bases. This CDR3 region has 18 residues. CDR1 and CDR2 (germline): SEHNR, FQNEAQ (reference sequence). V lost 5 bases to trimming and J lost 4 bases; unmatched junction nucleotides: 9. CDR3 in amino acids: CASSLGLAGGPGYNEQFF. In DNA, the CDR3 is TGTGCCAGCAGCCTAGGACTAGCGGGGGGGCCGGGGTACAATGAGCAGTTCTTC.

The rearrangement uses TRBV20-1 and TRBJ2-1, with D uncertain. Per the germline V gene, CDR1 is DFQATT and CDR2 is SNEGSKA (reference sequence). V was clipped by 6 bases and J by 9 bases, with 9 bases between them. The CDR3 sequence is 10 residues long. CDR3 DNA sequence: TGCAGTGCCAAGAACGGTGAGCAGTTCTTC. Encoded protein: CSAKNGEQFF.

The chain recombines TRBV7-9 with TRBJ1-1; 8 bases agree with TRBD1. V gave up 5 bases and J gave up 1 base; unmatched junction bases: 12. The CDR3 has 17 amino acids. Germline CDR1 is SEHNR and CDR2 is FQNEAQ (reference sequence). The DNA of the CDR3 is TGTGCCAGCAGCCAGGGGGAGGCAGGGGGCCGGAACACTGAAGCTTTCTTT. The encoded protein is CASSQGEAGGRNTEAFF.

This clone has only a few counts. Other DNA sequences within the sample encode an identical CDR3. V is TRBV28 and J is TRBJ1-1, with D maybe TRBD1 (5 bases). CDR1 is MDHEN and CDR2 is SYDVKM in the germline V gene. There are 15 residues in the CDR3. The germline V and J ends were trimmed by 5 bases and 1 base, with 14 bases remaining between them. DNA of the CDR3: TGTGCCAGCAGTCCCCCGTGGCAGGGGAACACTGAAGCTTTCTTT. Encoded protein: CASSPPWQGNTEAFF.

The V and J genes are TRBV2 and TRBJ1-4; TRBD1 aligns across 9 bases. Germline CDR1 and CDR2: SNHLY and FYNNEI. This CDR3 is built from 14 residues. Trimming cost V 6 bases and J 7 bases; bases outside gene matches: 6. The chain's CDR3 is CASSPQGAGEKLFF. CDR3 bases: TGTGCCAGCAGCCCACAGGGGGCGGGTGAAAAACTGTTTTTT. Full variable domain (outside the CDR3, taken from reference TRBV2 and TRBJ1-4): EPEVTQTPSHQVTQMGQEVILRCVPISNHLYFYWYRQILGQKVEFLVSFYNNEISEKSEIFDDQFSVERPDGSNFTLKIRSTKLEDSAMYFCASSPQGAGEKLFFGSGTQLSVL.

This clone was counted once. This chain uses TRBV18 with TRBJ2-5; no definite D call. Germline V lookup: CDR1 KGHSH, CDR2 LQKENI. V was cut by 3 bases and J by 2 bases, with 10 bases left in between. This CDR3 has 14 residues. The CDR3 region is CASSPSLVQETQYF. The DNA for the CDR3 is TGTGCCAGCTCACCGAGCTTGGTTCAAGAGACCCAGTACTTC.

The chain uses TRBV10-3 and TRBJ2-7; a weak D match, TRBD2 (6 bases). The CDR3 is 15 amino acids. Trimming shortened V by 2 bases and J by 0 bases, and 11 bases separated the two germline ends. Germline values: CDR1 ENHRY, CDR2 SYGVKD. CDR3 nucleotide sequence: TGTGCCATCAGTGAGCTCGCGGAGGGCTCCTACGAGCAGTACTTC. Its translation: CAISELAEGSYEQYF.

A remark on this clone: A read error may produce the germline difference seen at one junction end. The chain has TRBV7-7 and TRBJ2-1; TRBD1 matches at 9 bases. Germline CDR1 SSHAT, CDR2 FNYEAQ (reference sequence). The CDR3 is 14 residues long. The DNA of the CDR3 is TGTGCTAGCAGCCGGGGACAGGGAAGCAATGAGCAGTTCTTC. This encodes CASSRGQGSNEQFF.

The chain carries TRBV13 and TRBJ1-3; TRBD1 matches 9 bases. There are 18 residues in the CDR3. V was clipped by 4 bases and J by 3 bases; unmatched bases: 13. The germline V gene has CDR1 PRHDT and CDR2 FYEKMQ (reference sequence). This CDR3 reads CASSSSGQGGLRGNTIYF. As DNA, the CDR3 is TGTGCCAGCAGCTCGTCGGGACAGGGAGGTTTACGTGGAAACACCATATATTTT. Full variable domain (outside the CDR3, taken from reference TRBV13 and TRBJ1-3): AAGVIQSPRHLIKEKRETATLKCYPIPRHDTVYWYQQGPGQDPQFLISFYEKMQSDKGSIPDRFSAQQFSDYHSELNMSSLELGDSALYFCASSSSGQGGLRGNTIYFGEGSWLTVV.

This clone has just a few counts. The gene calls are TRBV18 and TRBJ2-1; no clear D gene. The CDR3 sequence is 11 residues long. Trimming removed 2 bases from V and 12 bases from J, with 8 bases in between. Germline lookup yields CDR1 KGHSH and CDR2 LQKENI. The CDR3 protein is CASSPGPRQFF. CDR3 sequence (DNA): TGTGCCAGCTCACCAGGGCCGAGGCAGTTCTTC.

The genes are TRBV7-3 and TRBJ2-3; 8 positions match TRBD1. This CDR3 is 16 amino acids long. The V and J ends lost 3 bases and 5 bases, in that order; junction bases with no gene match: 10. Looked up from germline, CDR1 is SGHTA and CDR2 is FQGTGA. The CDR3 loop is CASSFAPAGGIDTQYF. CDR3 sequence (DNA): TGTGCCAGCAGCTTCGCGCCCGCAGGGGGCATAGATACGCAGTATTTT.

This sequence joins TRBV7-9 and TRBJ2-7; TRBD2 agrees at 11 bases. This CDR3 is built from 13 residues. Looked up from germline, CDR1 is SEHNR and CDR2 is FQNEAQ (reference sequence). CDR3 protein: CSSRDLAGGEQYF. Here the CDR3 DNA reads TGTTCCTCTCGAGACCTAGCGGGAGGCGAGCAGTACTTC.

This clone was seen once. The gene calls are TRBV5-1 and TRBJ2-1; 8 positions agree with TRBD2. The V segment lost 1 base and the J segment 1 base; nucleotides outside the gene matches: 4. CDR3 length equals 16 residues. Germline V gene data show CDR1 as SGHRS and CDR2 as YFSETQ. The CDR3 protein is CASSLMTGGSYNEQFF. The CDR3 DNA follows: TGCGCCAGCAGCTTGATGACGGGAGGGTCCTACAATGAGCAGTTCTTC.